Presented here are 20 T cell receptor beta chains from one specimen sequenced in a study of blood T cell repertoires in COVID-19. The assay was immunoSEQ multiplex PCR, and TCRdb's table has in-frame clones only and misses some. In the table there are some 180,000 clones, roughly 79% of which are singletons. The sequenced sample was peripheral blood. The receptors originated from a woman older than 75 with COVID-19, enrolled during active disease.

V usage is TRBV6-5 and J usage is TRBJ1-6, with unresolved D. Germline CDR1 and CDR2: MNHEY and SVGAGI. Trimming removed 5 bases from V and 0 bases from J, with 5 bases in between. The CDR3 is 14 amino acids. CDR3 protein: CASSMSSYNSPLHF. CDR3 DNA: TGTGCCAGCAGTATGAGCTCCTATAATTCACCCCTCCACTTT.

On this clone: This specimen includes other DNA sequences encoding the same CDR3. V usage is TRBV5-1 and J usage is TRBJ1-5; TRBD1 might be the D (5 bases). In germline, CDR1 is SGHRS, CDR2 YFSETQ. The CDR3 contains 13 residues. Between the trimmed V and J ends, which lost 0 bases and 5 bases, there was a span of 6 bases. CDR3 DNA sequence: TGCGCCAGCAGCTTGGAGGGGCATCAGCCCCAGCATTTT. Its translation: CASSLEGHQPQHF.

V and J are TRBV5-4 and TRBJ2-3, with 8 bases identical to TRBD2. Germline trimming cut 0 bases from V and 2 bases from J; bases unmatched to any gene: 5. This CDR3 region has 16 residues. Germline V CDR1 and CDR2: SGHNT, YYREEE (reference sequence). This CDR3 reads CASSLASGFLTDTQYF. The CDR3 bases are TGTGCCAGCAGCTTGGCTAGCGGGTTCCTCACAGATACGCAGTATTTT.

This clone appeared a few times. The CDR3 here is CASSLGQGVPYGYTF. The CDR3 DNA reads TGTGCCAGCAGCCTAGGACAGGGAGTTCCCTATGGCTACACCTTC. The chain has TRBV7-8 and TRBJ1-2, with 8 bases identical to TRBD1. Germline CDR1 reads SGHVS; CDR2 reads FQNEAQ. Trimming removed 5 bases from V and 4 bases from J; junction bases left unmatched: 9. The CDR3 runs to 15 residues.

The V gene is TRBV30, the J gene TRBJ1-2; 8 bases agree with TRBD1. CDR1 is GTSNPN, CDR2 SVGIG, per germline (reference sequence). This CDR3 is 14 amino acids long. Germline trimming cut 4 bases from V and 4 bases from J; bases unmatched to any gene: 8. CDR3 coding DNA: TGTGCCTGGACCCGGATAGACAGGGGCTATGGCTACACCTTC. It yields the protein CAWTRIDRGYGYTF.

This clone was seen more than once but under ten times. The rearrangement uses TRBV7-9 and TRBJ2-5, with TRBD2 matching 10 bases. The CDR3 spans 18 residues. CDR1 is SEHNR, CDR2 FQNEAQ, per germline (reference sequence). V was pared by 4 bases and J by 2 bases, with 13 bases of the junction left unmatched. CDR3 sequence: CASSSPLAGAPGQETQYF. The CDR3 region has the DNA TGTGCCAGCAGCTCCCCCCTAGCGGGGGCCCCGGGGCAAGAGACCCAGTACTTC.

The V and J genes are TRBV9 and TRBJ2-4; 7 bases match TRBD1. Germline CDR1 and CDR2: SGDLS and YYNGEE. This CDR3 contains 17 residues. The V segment lost 4 bases and the J segment 3 bases; nucleotides outside the gene matches: 13. CDR3: CASSPSTGEAGKNIQYF. The CDR3 coding sequence is TGTGCCAGCAGCCCATCAACAGGGGAAGCCGGCAAAAACATTCAGTACTTC.

This chain connects TRBV18 to TRBJ1-2; the match to TRBD1 covers 8 bases. Germline-derived CDR1 and CDR2 are KGHSH and LQKENI. CDR3 length equals 13 residues. V was pared by 4 bases and J by 8 bases, with 6 bases of the junction left unmatched. The CDR3: CASSQDREGGYTF. The CDR3 DNA is TGTGCCAGCTCACAGGACAGGGAGGGAGGCTACACCTTC.

This sequence joins TRBV5-1 and TRBJ2-7; TRBD1 matches at 10 bases. From germline, CDR1 is SGHRS and CDR2 YFSETQ. Unmatched junction bases numbered 13, after V lost 7 bases and J lost 3 bases. This CDR3 comprises 16 residues. The CDR3 DNA reads TGCGCCAGCTACCATGGCCAGGGGGACAGGGGCTACGAGCAGTACTTC. This codes for CASYHGQGDRGYEQYF.

The CDR3 sequence: CASTAGRRNNEKLFF. CDR3 DNA sequence: TGTGCCAGTACAGCGGGGCGCCGGAATAATGAAAAACTGTTTTTT. The rearrangement joins TRBV19 to TRBJ1-4, with TRBD1 as a possible D gene (5 bases). Trimming removed 7 bases from V and 4 bases from J, with 16 bases in between. CDR3 length equals 15 residues. CDR1 is LNHDA, CDR2 SQIVND, per germline (reference sequence).

CDR3 sequence reads: CASSLRGQDTDTQYF. The CDR3 DNA reads TGCGCCAGCAGCTTGAGGGGACAGGACACAGATACGCAGTATTTT. The V gene is TRBV5-1, the J gene TRBJ2-3, with 8 bases fitting TRBD1. The germline V gene has CDR1 SGHRS and CDR2 YFSETQ. The CDR3 sequence is 15 residues long. Losses at the gene ends were 1 base for V and 2 bases for J; bases not matched to a gene: 3. Combining the CDR3 with reference TRBV5-1 and TRBJ2-3 gives the whole variable domain KAGVTQTPRYLIKTRGQQVTLSCSPISGHRSVSWYQQTPGQGLQFLFEYFSETQRNKGNFPGRFSGRQFSNSRSEMNVSTLELGDSALYLCASSLRGQDTDTQYFGPGTRLTVL.

A single count supports this clone. The chain links TRBV6-6 to TRBJ2-7, with a tentative D call TRBD1 (6 bases). The germline CDR1 and CDR2 sequences are MNHNY and SVGAGI (reference sequence). The CDR3 is made up of 16 amino acids. Trimming took 5 bases from V and 4 from J, leaving 21 bases between them. Here the CDR3 DNA reads TGTGCCAGCAGTCGACCCCCGGGACACGGAAGTTACGAGCAGTACTTC. Residues: CASSRPPGHGSYEQYF.

V is TRBV14 and J is TRBJ2-7; tentatively, D is TRBD2 (6 bases). The CDR3 runs to 14 residues. Germline-derived CDR1 and CDR2 are SGHDN and FVKESK. Trimming removed 4 bases from V and 7 bases from J, with 17 bases in between. CDR3 DNA: TGTGCCAGCAGCCCGCGGGGTCTAGCGAGAGAGCAGTACTTC. Protein product: CASSPRGLAREQYF.

The chain uses TRBV3-1 (or the pseudogene TRBV3-2) and TRBJ2-7; a weak D match, TRBD2 (5 bases). Looked up from germline, CDR1 is LGHDT and CDR2 is YNNKEL (reference sequence). The V end was cut by 3 bases, the J end by 2 bases, with 11 bases between. This CDR3 region has 14 residues. Written as DNA, the CDR3 is TGTGCCAGCAGCCATGGTCCGGGAACCTACGAGCAGTACTTC. Its translation is CASSHGPGTYEQYF.

This chain links TRBV9 with TRBJ1-2, with D perhaps TRBD1 (6 bases). CDR3 length: 14 residues. CDR1 and CDR2 from the germline V gene are SGDLS and YYNGEE. Trimming shortened V by 4 bases and J by 4 bases, and 14 bases separated the two germline ends. The CDR3 DNA reads as TGTGCCAGCAGCCTTGGTGGGGGCACCTATGGCTACACCTTC. This sequence encodes CASSLGGGTYGYTF.

The V call is TRBV7-2, the J call TRBJ2-1; TRBD2 matches at 8 bases. Trimming at V came to 5 bases and at J to 2 bases, leaving 5 bases not matched to a gene. From germline, CDR1 is SGHTA and CDR2 FQGNSA. The CDR3 totals 15 residues. The CDR3, as DNA: TGTGCCAGCAGCCCGAGCGGGGGCCCCTACAATGAGCAGTTCTTC. Residues: CASSPSGGPYNEQFF.

This chain links TRBV7-3 with TRBJ1-4; D perhaps matches TRBD1 (5 bases). The CDR3 runs 16 residues. V lost 4 bases to trimming and J lost 5 bases, with 17 bases between them. Germline assignment: CDR1 SGHTA and CDR2 FQGTGA. CDR3 nucleotides: TGTGCCAGCAGCTCCTTGGGGCGGATCCCGAATGAAAAACTGTTTTTT. It yields the protein CASSSLGRIPNEKLFF.

The sample holds one count of this clone. The CDR3 DNA reads TGTGCCAGTAGTGCCGGTCCGGTCCGGGTCGGCTACACCTTC. Its protein product is CASSAGPVRVGYTF. The V gene is TRBV19, the J gene TRBJ1-2; D ambiguous. V was shortened by 5 bases and J by 8 bases, with 18 bases between the two germline ends. Germline CDR1 is LNHDA and CDR2 is SQIVND (reference sequence). CDR3 size: 14 residues.

The J gene is TRBJ1-1, the V gene TRBV6-5; D might be TRBD1 (6 bases). CDR1 is MNHEY, CDR2 SVGAGI, per germline. V dropped 0 bases and J dropped 4 bases, with 15 bases sitting between them. This CDR3 region has 16 residues. The CDR3 sequence: CASSYSKAGAGTEAFF. The CDR3 coding sequence is TGTGCCAGCAGTTACTCGAAGGCAGGGGCGGGCACTGAAGCTTTCTTT.

This clone was counted a few times. This sequence joins TRBV2 and TRBJ1-2; 12 bases agree with TRBD1. Germline CDR1 and CDR2: SNHLY and FYNNEI. Germline trimming cut 8 bases from V and 4 bases from J; bases unmatched to any gene: 5. The CDR3 loop spans 14 amino acids. CDR3 residues: CASGDRGRGYGYTF. Written as DNA, the CDR3 is TGTGCCAGCGGGGACAGGGGGCGAGGCTATGGCTACACCTTC.